This TCR beta chain appears in the sequencing data of a study of Ad26.COV2.S vaccination and SARS-CoV-2 variants. On the study more broadly: Ad26.COV2.S shots went into the muscle once or twice, 56 days apart. Study results and limitations: TCR breadth and depth analyses may have underestimated total T cell responses.

Details on this clone: No antigen is known for it.

Sequencing was performed with immunoSEQ multiplex PCR; in TCRdb, only in-frame clones are kept and a portion is missing. The profile shows hundreds of thousands of clones, about 90% of them singletons. V was pared by 0 bases and J by 4 bases, with 11 bases between. The V gene's germline CDR1 is ENHRY and CDR2 SYGVKD. This CDR3 region has 15 residues. Specified treatment: some 20 received Ad26.COV2.S at low or high dose, single or two shots; about 5 received placebo; per-sample allocation not given. Repertoires come from day 63 after the first vaccine or placebo injection. The sequence came from a person aged 18-60 years who received the Ad26.COV2.S COVID-19 vaccine or a placebo. The chain has TRBV10-3 and TRBJ2-3; no clear D gene. The sample in question was peripheral blood, obtained in a trial of Ad26.COV2.S vaccine versus placebo. This CDR3 reads CAISESSTLADTQYF. In DNA form, the CDR3 reads TGTGCCATCAGTGAGTCTAGTACTTTGGCAGATACGCAGTATTTT.